This T cell receptor (beta chain) came from a study of technical replicates of blood from several donors. Trimming cost V 3 bases and J 2 bases; bases outside gene matches: 9. This CDR3 contains 16 residues. Germline CDR1 reads MNHNS; CDR2 reads SASEGT. Assay used: immunoSEQ multiplex PCR; TCRdb lists only in-frame clones, some missing. The sample shows more than 75,000 clones, about nine tenths of them seen only once. Sequenced: T cells isolated from PBMCs. This receptor was obtained from a human donor in good health. V and J are TRBV6-1 and TRBJ1-1; 7 bases agree with TRBD1. The CDR3 loop is CASSDQTGVGNTEAFF. The CDR3 bases are TGTGCCAGCAGTGATCAAACAGGGGTCGGCAACACTGAAGCTTTCTTT.